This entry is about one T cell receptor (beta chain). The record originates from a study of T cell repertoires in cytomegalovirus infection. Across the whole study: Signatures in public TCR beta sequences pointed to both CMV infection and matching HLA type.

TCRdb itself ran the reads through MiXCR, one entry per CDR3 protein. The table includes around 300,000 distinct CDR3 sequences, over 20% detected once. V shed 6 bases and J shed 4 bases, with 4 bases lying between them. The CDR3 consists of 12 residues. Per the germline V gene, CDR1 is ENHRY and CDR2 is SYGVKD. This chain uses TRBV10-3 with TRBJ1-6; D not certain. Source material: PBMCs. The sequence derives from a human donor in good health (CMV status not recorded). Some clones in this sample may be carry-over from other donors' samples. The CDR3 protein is CAIRGYNSPLHF. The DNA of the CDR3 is TGTGCCATCAGGGGTTATAATTCACCCCTCCACTTT.